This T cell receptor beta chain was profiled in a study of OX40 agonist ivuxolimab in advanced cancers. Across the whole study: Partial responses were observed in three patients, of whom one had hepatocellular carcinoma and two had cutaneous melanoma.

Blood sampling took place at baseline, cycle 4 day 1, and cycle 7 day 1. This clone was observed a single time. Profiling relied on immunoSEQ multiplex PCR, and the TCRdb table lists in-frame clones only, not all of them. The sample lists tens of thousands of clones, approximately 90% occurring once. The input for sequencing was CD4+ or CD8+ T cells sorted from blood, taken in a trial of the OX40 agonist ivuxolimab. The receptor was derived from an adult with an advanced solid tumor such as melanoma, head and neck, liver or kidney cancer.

The CDR3, as DNA: TGTGCCAGCAGTCCCTTAGCGGGGAGCTCCTACAATGAGCAGTTCTTC. This gives the protein CASSPLAGSSYNEQFF. This chain links TRBV27 with TRBJ2-1; 8 positions agree with TRBD2. CDR1 is MNHEY, CDR2 SMNVEV, per germline (reference sequence). V shed 5 bases, J shed 0 bases, and the junction held 6 bases outside the gene matches. This CDR3 region has 16 residues.